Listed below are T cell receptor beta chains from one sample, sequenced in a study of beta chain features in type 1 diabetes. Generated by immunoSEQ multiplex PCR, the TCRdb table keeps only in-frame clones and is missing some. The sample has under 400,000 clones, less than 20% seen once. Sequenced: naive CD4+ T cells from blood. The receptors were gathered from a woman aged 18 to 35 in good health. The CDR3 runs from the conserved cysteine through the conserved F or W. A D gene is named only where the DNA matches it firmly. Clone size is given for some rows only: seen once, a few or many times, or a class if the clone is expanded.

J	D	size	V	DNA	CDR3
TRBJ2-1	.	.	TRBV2	TGTGCCAGCATGGCAGGATACAATGAGCAGTTCTTC	CASMAGYNEQFF
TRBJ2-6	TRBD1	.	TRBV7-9	TGTGCCAGCAGCTTAGCGGGACAGCCAGCCTCTGGGGCCAACGTCCTGACTTTC	CASSLAGQPASGANVLTF
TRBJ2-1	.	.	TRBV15	TGTGCCACCAGCAGAGAAAGGAGAAACGAAATCAATCAGGGGGAGCAGTTCTTC	CATSRERRNEINQGEQFF
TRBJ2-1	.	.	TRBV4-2	TGTGCCAGCAGCCAAGATAGGGGATACAATGAGCAGTTCTTC	CASSQDRGYNEQFF
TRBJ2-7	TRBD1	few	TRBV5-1	TGCGCCAGCAGCTTTGACAGGGGGAGCTCCTACGAGCAGTACTTC	CASSFDRGSSYEQYF
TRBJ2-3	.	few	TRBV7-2	TGTGCCAGCAGCCCCCGGTCGGGGCGGGGAACAGATACGCAGTATTTT	CASSPRSGRGTDTQYF
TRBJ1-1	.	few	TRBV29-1	TGCAGCGTTGAACAAGCTACGAACACTGAAGCTTTCTTT	CSVEQATNTEAFF
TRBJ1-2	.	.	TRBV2	TGTGCCAGCAGTGAAGCGCGCGGGCCTGGGGGCTACACCTTC	CASSEARGPGGYTF
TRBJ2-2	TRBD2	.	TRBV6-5	TGTGCCAGCAGTTACTTTCTAGCGGGAGACACCGGGGAGCTGTTTTTT	CASSYFLAGDTGELFF
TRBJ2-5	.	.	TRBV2	TGTGCCAGCAGACAGGGCGGAGAGACCCAGTACTTC	CASRQGGETQYF
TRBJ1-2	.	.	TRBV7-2	TGTGCCAGCAGCTTAGTCCCGGGAGCTAACTATGGCTACACCTTC	CASSLVPGANYGYTF
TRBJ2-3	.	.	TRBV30	TGTGCCTGCCAACCTGAGGCAGATACGCAGTATTTT	CACQPEADTQYF
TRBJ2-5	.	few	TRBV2	TGTGCCAGCAGTGAGCGGGCCCAAGAGACCCAGTACTTC	CASSERAQETQYF
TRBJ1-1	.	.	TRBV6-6	TGTGCCAGCAGGACACGCACTGAAGCTTTCTTT	CASRTRTEAFF
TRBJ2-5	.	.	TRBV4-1	TGCGCCAGCAGCCGATCCGGGACACAACAAGAGACCCAGTACTTC	CASSRSGTQQETQYF
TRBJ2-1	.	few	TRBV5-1	TGCGCCAGCAGTCCTCAGGTTGGTGGGGCCAATGAGCAGTTCTTC	CASSPQVGGANEQFF
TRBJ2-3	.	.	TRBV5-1	TGCGCCAGCAGCTTGCTCGCGGGACGAGATACGCAGTATTTT	CASSLLAGRDTQYF
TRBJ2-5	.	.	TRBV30	TGTGCCTGGAGTGCCCTGCGAGAGACCCAGTACTTC	CAWSALRETQYF
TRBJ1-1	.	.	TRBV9	TGTGCCAGCAGTCTAACAGGAAGGACTGAAGCTTTCTTT	CASSLTGRTEAFF
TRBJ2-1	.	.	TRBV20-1	TGCAGTGCTAGAATAAATGAGCAGTTCTTC	CSARINEQFF
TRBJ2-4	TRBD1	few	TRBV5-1	TGCGCCAGCAGCATTCGGACAGGGGCAGCCGGAAACATTCAGTACTTC	CASSIRTGAAGNIQYF
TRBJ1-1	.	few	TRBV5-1	TGCGCCAGCAGCTCGGACACCTCGAACACTGAAGCTTTCTTT	CASSSDTSNTEAFF
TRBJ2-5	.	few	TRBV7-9	TGTGCCAGCAGCCCGCACCCGGGACAAGAGACCCAGTACTTC	CASSPHPGQETQYF
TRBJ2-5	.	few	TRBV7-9	TGTGCCAGCAGCTTGTCGGGAGAGACCCAGTACTTC	CASSLSGETQYF